Below are 3 T cell receptor beta chains sequenced from a single sample in a study of blood T cell repertoires in COVID-19. The table came from immunoSEQ multiplex PCR; TCRdb's copy has only in-frame clones and leaves some out. The sample contains about 460,000 clones, around nine tenths of which appear only once. The material sequenced was PBMCs or T cells enriched from blood (not recorded which). The origin of the receptors is a woman aged 55-69 years who had recovered from COVID-19.

Only a few counts were recorded for this clone. CDR3 nucleotides: TGTGCCAGCAGCTACAGGGGGTTAAGCTCCTACGAGCAGTACTTC. The encoded protein is CASSYRGLSSYEQYF. The chain employs TRBV11-3 and TRBJ2-7; 8 bases line up with TRBD1. From germline, CDR1 is SGHNT and CDR2 YENEEA. V gave up 4 bases and J gave up 0 bases; unmatched junction bases: 5. CDR3 length equals 15 residues.

The chain employs TRBV5-1 and TRBJ2-7; 13 bases match TRBD2. CDR3 length equals 17 residues. CDR1 is SGHRS, CDR2 YFSETQ, per germline. With 1 base clipped from V and 2 bases from J, the junction kept 6 bases outside the gene matches. CDR3 sequence (DNA): TGCGCCAGCAGCTTGCCGACTAGCGGGGGGCCGGCCTACGAGCAGTACTTC. This gives the protein CASSLPTSGGPAYEQYF.

Here the CDR3 DNA reads TGTGCCAGCAGCTACAGGGTGGGTAATTCACCCCTCCACTTT. It is translated as CASSYRVGNSPLHF. The chain is built from TRBV2 and TRBJ1-6, with a possible D match to TRBD1 (6 bases). Trimming shortened V by 6 bases and J by 6 bases, and 12 bases separated the two germline ends. CDR1 and CDR2 (germline): SNHLY, FYNNEI. There are 14 residues in the CDR3.